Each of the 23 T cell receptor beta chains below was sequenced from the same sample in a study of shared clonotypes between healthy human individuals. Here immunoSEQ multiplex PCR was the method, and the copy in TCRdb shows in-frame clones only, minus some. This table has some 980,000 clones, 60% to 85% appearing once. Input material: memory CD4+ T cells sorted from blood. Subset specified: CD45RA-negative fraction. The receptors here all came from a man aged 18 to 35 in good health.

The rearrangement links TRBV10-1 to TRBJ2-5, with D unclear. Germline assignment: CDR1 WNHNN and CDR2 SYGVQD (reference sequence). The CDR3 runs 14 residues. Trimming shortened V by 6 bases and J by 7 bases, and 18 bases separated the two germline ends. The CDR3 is CASSDPLKPGTQYF. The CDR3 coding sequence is TGCGCCAGCAGCGACCCCCTAAAACCCGGGACCCAGTACTTC.

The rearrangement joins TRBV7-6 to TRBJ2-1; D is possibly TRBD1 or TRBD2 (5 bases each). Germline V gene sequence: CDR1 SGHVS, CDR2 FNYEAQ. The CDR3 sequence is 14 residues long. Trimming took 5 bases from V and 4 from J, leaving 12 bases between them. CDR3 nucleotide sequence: TGTGCCAGCAGCACCCGGGGCGGTTACAATGAGCAGTTCTTC. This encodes CASSTRGGYNEQFF.

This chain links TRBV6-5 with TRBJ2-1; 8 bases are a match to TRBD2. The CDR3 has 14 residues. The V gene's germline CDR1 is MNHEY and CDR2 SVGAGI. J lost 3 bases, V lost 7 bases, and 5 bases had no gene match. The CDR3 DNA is TGTGCCAGCATTCCGGGGGGGAACTACAATGAGCAGTTCTTC. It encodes CASIPGGNYNEQFF.

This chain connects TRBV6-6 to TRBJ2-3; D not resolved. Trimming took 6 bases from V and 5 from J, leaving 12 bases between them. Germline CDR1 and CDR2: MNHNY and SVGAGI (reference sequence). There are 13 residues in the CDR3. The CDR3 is CASSPLPVDTQYF. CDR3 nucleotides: TGTGCCAGCAGCCCTTTACCTGTAGATACGCAGTATTTT.

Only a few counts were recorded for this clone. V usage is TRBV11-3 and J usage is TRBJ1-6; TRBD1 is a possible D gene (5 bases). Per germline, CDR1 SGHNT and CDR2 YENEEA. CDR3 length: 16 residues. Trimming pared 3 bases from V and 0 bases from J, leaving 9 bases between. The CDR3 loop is CASSFRQNSYNSPLHF. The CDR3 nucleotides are TGTGCCAGCAGCTTCAGACAGAACTCCTATAATTCACCCCTCCACTTT.

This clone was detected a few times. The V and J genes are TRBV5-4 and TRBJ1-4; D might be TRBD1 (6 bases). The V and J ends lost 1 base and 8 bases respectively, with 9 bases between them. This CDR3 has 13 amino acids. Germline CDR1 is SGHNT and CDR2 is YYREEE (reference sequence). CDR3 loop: CASSLIGGEKLFF. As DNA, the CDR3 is TGTGCCAGCAGCTTGATAGGGGGGGAAAAACTGTTTTTT.

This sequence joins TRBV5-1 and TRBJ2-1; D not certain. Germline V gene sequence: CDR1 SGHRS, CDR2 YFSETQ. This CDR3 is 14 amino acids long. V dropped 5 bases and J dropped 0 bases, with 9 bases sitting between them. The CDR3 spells CASSPMSSYNEQFF. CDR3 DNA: TGCGCCAGCAGTCCGATGAGCTCCTACAATGAGCAGTTCTTC. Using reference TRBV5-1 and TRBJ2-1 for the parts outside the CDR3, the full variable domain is KAGVTQTPRYLIKTRGQQVTLSCSPISGHRSVSWYQQTPGQGLQFLFEYFSETQRNKGNFPGRFSGRQFSNSRSEMNVSTLELGDSALYLCASSPMSSYNEQFFGPGTRLTVL.

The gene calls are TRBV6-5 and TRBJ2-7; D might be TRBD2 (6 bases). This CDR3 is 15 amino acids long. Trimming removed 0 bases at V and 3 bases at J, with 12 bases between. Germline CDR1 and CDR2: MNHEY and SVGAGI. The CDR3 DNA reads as TGTGCCAGCAGTTACTCCGGAGGGCAAGTCTACGAGCAGTACTTC. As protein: CASSYSGGQVYEQYF.

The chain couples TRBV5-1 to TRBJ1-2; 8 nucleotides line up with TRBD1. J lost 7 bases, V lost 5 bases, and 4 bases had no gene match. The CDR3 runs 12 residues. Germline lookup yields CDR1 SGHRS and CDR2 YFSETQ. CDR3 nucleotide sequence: TGCGCCAGCAGTACGGACAGGGCTGGCTACACCTTC. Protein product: CASSTDRAGYTF.

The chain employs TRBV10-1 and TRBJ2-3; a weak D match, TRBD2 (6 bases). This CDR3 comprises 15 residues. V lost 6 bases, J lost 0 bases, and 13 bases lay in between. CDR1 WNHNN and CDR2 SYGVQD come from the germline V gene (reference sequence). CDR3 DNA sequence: TGCGCCAGCAGCGCGGGACGGACTAGCACAGATACGCAGTATTTT. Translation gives CASSAGRTSTDTQYF.

This CDR3 reads CASRTGGRGYTF. As DNA, the CDR3 is TGTGCCAGCAGGACAGGGGGGAGAGGCTACACCTTC. This sequence joins TRBV6-5 and TRBJ1-2, with 9 positions matching TRBD1. The length of the CDR3 is 12 residues. V dropped 6 bases and J dropped 8; count of bases not matched to a gene: 4. Looked up from germline, CDR1 is MNHEY and CDR2 is SVGAGI.

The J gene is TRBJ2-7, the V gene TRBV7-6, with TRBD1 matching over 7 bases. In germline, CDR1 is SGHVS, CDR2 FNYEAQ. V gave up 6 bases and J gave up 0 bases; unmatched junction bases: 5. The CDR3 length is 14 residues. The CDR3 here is CASRPGTASYEQYF. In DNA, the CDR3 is TGTGCCAGCAGGCCCGGGACAGCCTCCTACGAGCAGTACTTC.

The CDR3 nucleotides read TGTGCCAGCACCTCAAACGGACAGGGGAACTATGGCTACACCTTC. Translated, it gives CASTSNGQGNYGYTF. The chain links TRBV6-5 to TRBJ1-2, with 9 positions matching TRBD1. Germline CDR1 reads MNHEY; CDR2 reads SVGAGI. The CDR3 loop spans 15 amino acids. V lost 7 bases and J lost 2; bases outside the gene matches: 8.

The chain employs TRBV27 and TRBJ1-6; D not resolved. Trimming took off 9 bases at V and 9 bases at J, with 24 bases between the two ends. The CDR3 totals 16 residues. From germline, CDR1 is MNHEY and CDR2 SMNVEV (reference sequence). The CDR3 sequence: CARPGAADSGISPLHF. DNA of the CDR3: TGTGCCAGGCCCGGCGCAGCTGATAGTGGGATTTCACCCCTCCACTTT.

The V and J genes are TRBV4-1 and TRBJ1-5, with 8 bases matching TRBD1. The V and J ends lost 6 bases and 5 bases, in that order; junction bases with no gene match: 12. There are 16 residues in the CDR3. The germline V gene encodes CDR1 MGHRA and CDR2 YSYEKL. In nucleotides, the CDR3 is TGCGCCAGCAGGGAAACGGGACAGGAGAGTTATCAGCCCCAGCATTTT. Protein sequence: CASRETGQESYQPQHF.

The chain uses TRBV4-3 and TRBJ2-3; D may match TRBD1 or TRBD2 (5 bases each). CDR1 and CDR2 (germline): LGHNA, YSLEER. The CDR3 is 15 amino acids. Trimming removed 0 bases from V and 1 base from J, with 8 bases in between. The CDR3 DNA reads TGCGCCAGCAGCCAAGATGAGGGGCGCACAGATACGCAGTATTTT. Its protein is CASSQDEGRTDTQYF.

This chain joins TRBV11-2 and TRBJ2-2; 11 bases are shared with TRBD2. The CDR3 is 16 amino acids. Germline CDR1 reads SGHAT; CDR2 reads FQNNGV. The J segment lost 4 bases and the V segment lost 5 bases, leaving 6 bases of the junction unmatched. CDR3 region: CASSPLLAGVTGELFF. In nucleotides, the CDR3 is TGTGCCAGCAGCCCCTTACTAGCGGGAGTCACCGGGGAGCTGTTTTTT.

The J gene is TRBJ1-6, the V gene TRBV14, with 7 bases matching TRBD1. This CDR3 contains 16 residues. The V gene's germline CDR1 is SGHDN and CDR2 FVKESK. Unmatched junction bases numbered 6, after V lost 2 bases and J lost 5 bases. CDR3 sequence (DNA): TGTGCCAGCAGCCAATCGACAGGGCTTAATAATTCACCCCTCCACTTT. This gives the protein CASSQSTGLNNSPLHF.

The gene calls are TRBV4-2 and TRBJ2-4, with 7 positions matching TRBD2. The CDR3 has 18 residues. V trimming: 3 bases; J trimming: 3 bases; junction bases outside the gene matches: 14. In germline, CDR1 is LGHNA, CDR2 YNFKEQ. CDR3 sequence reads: CASSQVPVAGDGKNIQYF. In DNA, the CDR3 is TGTGCCAGCAGCCAGGTCCCAGTTGCGGGAGACGGCAAAAACATTCAGTACTTC.

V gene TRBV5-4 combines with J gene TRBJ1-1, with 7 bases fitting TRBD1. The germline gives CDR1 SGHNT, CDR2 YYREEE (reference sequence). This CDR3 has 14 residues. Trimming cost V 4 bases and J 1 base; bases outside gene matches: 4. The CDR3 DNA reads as TGTGCCAGCAGCCCGGACAGGAGGAACACTGAAGCTTTCTTT. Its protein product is CASSPDRRNTEAFF.

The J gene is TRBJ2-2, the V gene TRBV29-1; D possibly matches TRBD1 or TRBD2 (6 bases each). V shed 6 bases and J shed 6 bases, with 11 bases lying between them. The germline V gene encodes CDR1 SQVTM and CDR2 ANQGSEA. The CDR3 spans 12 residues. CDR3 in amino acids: CSVKGGAGELFF. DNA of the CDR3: TGCAGCGTAAAGGGGGGAGCCGGGGAGCTGTTTTTT.

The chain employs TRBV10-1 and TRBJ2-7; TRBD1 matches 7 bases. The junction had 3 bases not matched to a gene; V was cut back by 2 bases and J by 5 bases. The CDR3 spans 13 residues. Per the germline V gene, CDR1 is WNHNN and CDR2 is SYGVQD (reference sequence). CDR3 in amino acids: CASSEGTVNEQYF. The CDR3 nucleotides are TGCGCCAGCAGTGAGGGGACAGTGAACGAGCAGTACTTC.

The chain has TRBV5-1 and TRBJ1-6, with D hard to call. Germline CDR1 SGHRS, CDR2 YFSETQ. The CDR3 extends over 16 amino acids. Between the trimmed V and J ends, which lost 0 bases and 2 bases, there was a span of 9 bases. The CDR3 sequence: CASSLDRITYNSPLHF. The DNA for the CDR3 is TGCGCCAGCAGCTTGGATCGGATAACCTATAATTCACCCCTCCACTTT.